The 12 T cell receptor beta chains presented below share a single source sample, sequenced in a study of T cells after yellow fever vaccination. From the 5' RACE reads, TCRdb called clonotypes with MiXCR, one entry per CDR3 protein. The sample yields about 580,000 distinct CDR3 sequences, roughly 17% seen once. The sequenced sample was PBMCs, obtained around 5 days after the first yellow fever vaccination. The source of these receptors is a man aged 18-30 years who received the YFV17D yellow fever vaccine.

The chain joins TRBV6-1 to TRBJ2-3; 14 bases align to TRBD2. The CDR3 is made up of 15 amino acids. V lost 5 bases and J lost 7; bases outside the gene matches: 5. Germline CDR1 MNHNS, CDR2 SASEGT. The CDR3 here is CASSKTSGGANTQYF. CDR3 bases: TGTGCCAGCAGTAAGACTAGCGGGGGGGCTAATACGCAGTATTTT.

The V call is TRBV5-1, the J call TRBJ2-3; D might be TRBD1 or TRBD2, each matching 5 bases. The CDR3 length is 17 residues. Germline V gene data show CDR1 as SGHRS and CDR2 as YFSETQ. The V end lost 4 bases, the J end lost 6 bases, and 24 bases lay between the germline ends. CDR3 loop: CASSLPRMGRGFDTQYF. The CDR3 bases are TGCGCCAGCAGCCTGCCTAGAATGGGACGGGGCTTCGATACGCAGTATTTT.

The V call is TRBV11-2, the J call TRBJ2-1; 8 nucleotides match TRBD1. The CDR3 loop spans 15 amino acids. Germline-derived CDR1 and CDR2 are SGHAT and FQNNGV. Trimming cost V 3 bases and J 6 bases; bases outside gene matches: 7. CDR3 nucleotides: TGTGCCAGCAGCTTCCAGGGGGCGAGGGGCAATGAGCAGTTCTTC. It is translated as CASSFQGARGNEQFF.

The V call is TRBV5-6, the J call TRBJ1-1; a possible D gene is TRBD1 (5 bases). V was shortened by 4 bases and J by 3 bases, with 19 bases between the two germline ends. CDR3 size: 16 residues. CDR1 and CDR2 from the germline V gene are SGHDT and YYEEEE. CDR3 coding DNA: TGTGCCAGCAGCCTGGACAAATTCCCCTATGACACTGAAGCTTTCTTT. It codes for CASSLDKFPYDTEAFF.

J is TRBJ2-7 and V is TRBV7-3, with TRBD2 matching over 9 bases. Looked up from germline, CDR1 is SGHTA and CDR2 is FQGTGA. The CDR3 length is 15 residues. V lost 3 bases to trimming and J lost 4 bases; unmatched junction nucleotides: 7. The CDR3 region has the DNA TGTGCCAGCAGCTTCCTAGCGGGGTGTAGTTACGAGCAGTACGTC. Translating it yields CASSFLAGCSYEQYV.

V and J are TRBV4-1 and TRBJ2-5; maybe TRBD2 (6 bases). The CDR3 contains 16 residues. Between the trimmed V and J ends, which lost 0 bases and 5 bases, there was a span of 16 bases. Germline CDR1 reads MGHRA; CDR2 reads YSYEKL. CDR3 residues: CASSQDPRRASETQYF. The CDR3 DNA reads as TGCGCCAGCAGCCAAGATCCACGGAGGGCATCGGAGACCCAGTACTTC.

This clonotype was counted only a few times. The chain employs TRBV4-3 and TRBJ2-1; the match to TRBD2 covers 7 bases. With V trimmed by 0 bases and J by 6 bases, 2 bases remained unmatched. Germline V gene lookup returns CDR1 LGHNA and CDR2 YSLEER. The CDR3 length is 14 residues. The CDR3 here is CASSQDGGVNEQFF. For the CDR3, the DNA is TGCGCCAGCAGCCAAGATGGGGGGGTCAATGAGCAGTTCTTC.

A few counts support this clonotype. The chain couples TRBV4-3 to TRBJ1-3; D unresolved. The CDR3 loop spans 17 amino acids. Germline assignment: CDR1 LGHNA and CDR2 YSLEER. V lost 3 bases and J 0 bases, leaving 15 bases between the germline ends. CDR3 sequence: CASSHRLDPFSGNTIYF. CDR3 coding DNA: TGCGCCAGCAGCCACCGCCTCGACCCTTTCTCTGGAAACACCATATATTTT.

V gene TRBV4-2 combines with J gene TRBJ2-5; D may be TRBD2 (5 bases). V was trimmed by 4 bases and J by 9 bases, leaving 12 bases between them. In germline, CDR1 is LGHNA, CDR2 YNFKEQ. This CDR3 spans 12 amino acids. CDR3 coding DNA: TGTGCCAGCAGCCTGACGGGGTTTCCCCAGTACTTC. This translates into CASSLTGFPQYF.

The CDR3 bases are TGTGCCACCAGTGACCCGGACCGTTACGAGCAGTACGTC. Translating gives CATSDPDRYEQYV. The chain couples TRBV24-1 to TRBJ2-7; D not certain. The CDR3 has 13 residues. V dropped 4 bases and J dropped 4 bases, with 10 bases sitting between them. Germline V gene lookup returns CDR1 KGHDR and CDR2 SFDVKD.

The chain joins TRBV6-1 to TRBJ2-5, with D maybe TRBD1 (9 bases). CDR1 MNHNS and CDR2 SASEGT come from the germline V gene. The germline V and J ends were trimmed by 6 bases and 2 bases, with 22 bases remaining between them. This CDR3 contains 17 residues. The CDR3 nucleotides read TGTGCCAGCAGGGACAGGGGAGCGCGGGGGGCGCAAGAGACCCAGTACTTC. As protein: CASRDRGARGAQETQYF.

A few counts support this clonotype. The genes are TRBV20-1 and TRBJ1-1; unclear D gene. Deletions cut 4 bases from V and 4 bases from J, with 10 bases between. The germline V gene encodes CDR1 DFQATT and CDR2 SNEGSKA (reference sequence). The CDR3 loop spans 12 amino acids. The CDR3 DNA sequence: TGCAGTGCTACTAATTGGGGCACTGAAGCTTTCTTT. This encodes CSATNWGTEAFF.